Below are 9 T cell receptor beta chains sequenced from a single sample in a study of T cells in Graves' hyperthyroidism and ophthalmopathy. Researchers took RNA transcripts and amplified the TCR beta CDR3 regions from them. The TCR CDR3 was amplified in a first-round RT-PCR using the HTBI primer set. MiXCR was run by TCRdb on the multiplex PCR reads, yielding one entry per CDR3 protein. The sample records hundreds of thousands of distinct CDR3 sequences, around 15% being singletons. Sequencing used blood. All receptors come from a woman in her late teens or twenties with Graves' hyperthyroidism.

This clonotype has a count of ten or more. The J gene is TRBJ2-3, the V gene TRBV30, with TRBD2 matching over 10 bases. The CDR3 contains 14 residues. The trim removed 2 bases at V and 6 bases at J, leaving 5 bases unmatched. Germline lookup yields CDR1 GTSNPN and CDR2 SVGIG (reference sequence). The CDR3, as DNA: TGTGCCTGGAGTTTACTAGCGGGAAGGGATACGCAGTATTTT. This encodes CAWSLLAGRDTQYF.

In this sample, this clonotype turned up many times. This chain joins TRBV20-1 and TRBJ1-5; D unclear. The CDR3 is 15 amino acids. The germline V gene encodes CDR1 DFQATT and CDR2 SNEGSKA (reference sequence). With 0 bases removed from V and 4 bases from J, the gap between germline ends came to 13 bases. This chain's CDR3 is CSAREVREGNQPQHF. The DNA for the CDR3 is TGCAGTGCTAGAGAAGTGAGGGAAGGGAATCAGCCCCAGCATTTT.

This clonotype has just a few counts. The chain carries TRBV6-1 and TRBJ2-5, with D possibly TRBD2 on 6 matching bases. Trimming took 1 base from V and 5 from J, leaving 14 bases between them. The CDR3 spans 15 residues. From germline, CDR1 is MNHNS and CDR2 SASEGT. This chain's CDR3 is CASSEGFGLAETQYF. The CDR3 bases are TGTGCCAGCAGTGAAGGTTTCGGGCTAGCGGAGACCCAGTACTTC.

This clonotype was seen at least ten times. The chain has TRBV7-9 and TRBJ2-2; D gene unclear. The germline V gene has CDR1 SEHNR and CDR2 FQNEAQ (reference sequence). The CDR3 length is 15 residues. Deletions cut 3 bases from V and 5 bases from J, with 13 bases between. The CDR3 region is CASSFPAVPTGELFF. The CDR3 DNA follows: TGTGCCAGCAGCTTCCCCGCGGTGCCTACCGGGGAGCTGTTTTTT.

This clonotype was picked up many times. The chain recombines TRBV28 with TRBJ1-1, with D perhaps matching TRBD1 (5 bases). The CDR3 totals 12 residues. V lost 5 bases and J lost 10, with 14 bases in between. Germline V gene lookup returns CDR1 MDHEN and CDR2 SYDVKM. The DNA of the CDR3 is TGTGCCAGCAGTCCCCCGGGGGGGGGAGCTTTCTTT. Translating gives CASSPPGGGAFF.

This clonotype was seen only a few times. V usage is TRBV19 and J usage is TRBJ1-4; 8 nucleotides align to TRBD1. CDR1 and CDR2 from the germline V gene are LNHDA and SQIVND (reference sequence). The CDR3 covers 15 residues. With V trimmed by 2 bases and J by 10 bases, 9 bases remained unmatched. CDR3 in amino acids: CASSIRGQEVGKLFF. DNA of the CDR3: TGTGCCAGTAGTATAAGGGGACAGGAGGTCGGAAAACTGTTTTTT.

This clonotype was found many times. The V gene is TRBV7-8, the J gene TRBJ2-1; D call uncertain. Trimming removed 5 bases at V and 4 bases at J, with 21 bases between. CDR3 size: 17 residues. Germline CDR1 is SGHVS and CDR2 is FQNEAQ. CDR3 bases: TGTGCCAGCAGCCTACCCGTCTGGGAACGCAAGTACAATGAGCAGTTCTTC. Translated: CASSLPVWERKYNEQFF. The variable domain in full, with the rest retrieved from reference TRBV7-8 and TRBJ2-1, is GAGVSQSPRYKVAKRGQDVALRCDPISGHVSLFWYQQALGQGPEFLTYFQNEAQLDKSGLPSDRFFAERPEGSVSTLKIQRTQQEDSAVYLCASSLPVWERKYNEQFFGPGTRLTVL.

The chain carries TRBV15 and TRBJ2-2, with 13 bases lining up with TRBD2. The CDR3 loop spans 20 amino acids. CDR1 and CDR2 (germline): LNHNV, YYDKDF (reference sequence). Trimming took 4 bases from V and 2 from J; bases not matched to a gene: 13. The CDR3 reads CATSILAGGPWVQNTGELFF. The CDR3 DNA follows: TGTGCCACCAGCATACTAGCGGGAGGGCCTTGGGTGCAAAACACCGGGGAGCTGTTTTTT.

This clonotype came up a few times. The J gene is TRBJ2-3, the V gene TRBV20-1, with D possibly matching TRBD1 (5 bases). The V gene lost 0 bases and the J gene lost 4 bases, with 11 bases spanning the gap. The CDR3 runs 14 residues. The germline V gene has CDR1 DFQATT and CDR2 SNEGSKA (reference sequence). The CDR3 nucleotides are TGCAGTGCTAGAGATAGCAGGGTCCCAGATACGCAGTATTTT. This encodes CSARDSRVPDTQYF.